These 3 T cell receptor beta chains originate from one sample sequenced in a study of cytomegalovirus exposure and HLA in healthy donors. Use of 60 Vbeta and 13 Jbeta primers characterized the PCR. This table comes from immunoSEQ multiplex PCR, and its TCRdb copy is limited to in-frame clones, with some not included. The table lists about 89,000 clones, 60% to 80% of them singletons. The sequenced sample was PBMCs. These receptors all stem from a man aged 25 to 45 in good health and CMV-seronegative.

This sequence joins TRBV7-2 and TRBJ2-7, with TRBD1 identical over 10 bases. The CDR3 contains 14 residues. V lost 5 bases to trimming and J lost 6 bases; unmatched junction nucleotides: 7. Per the germline V gene, CDR1 is SGHTA and CDR2 is FQGNSA. DNA for the CDR3: TGTGCCAGCAGCCCGGGACAGGGGTGGCCCGAGCAGTACTTC. Residues: CASSPGQGWPEQYF.

Regarding this clone: This sample also contains other DNA sequences that code for the same CDR3. The chain carries TRBV19 and TRBJ2-5; 8 bases are a match to TRBD1. CDR1 is LNHDA and CDR2 is SQIVND in the germline V gene (reference sequence). The CDR3 runs 15 residues. The V and J ends lost 1 base and 4 bases, in that order; junction bases with no gene match: 5. The DNA for the CDR3 is TGTGCCAGTAGTATAGTCCCTACAGGGGGAGAGACCCAGTACTTC. It codes for CASSIVPTGGETQYF. The complete variable domain, with remaining parts taken from reference TRBV19 and TRBJ2-5, reads DGGITQSPKYLFRKEGQNVTLSCEQNLNHDAMYWYRQDPGQGLRLIYYSQIVNDFQKGDIAEGYSVSREKKESFPLTVTSAQKNPTAFYLCASSIVPTGGETQYFGPGTRLLVL.

This clone was found once. The chain couples TRBV14 to TRBJ2-5, with D possibly matching TRBD2 (5 bases). Trimming took off 1 base at V and 5 bases at J, with 5 bases between the two ends. Germline-derived CDR1 and CDR2 are SGHDN and FVKESK. The CDR3 runs 12 residues. This CDR3 is CASSQAGETQYF. For the CDR3, the DNA is TGTGCCAGCAGCCAAGCGGGGGAGACCCAGTACTTC.